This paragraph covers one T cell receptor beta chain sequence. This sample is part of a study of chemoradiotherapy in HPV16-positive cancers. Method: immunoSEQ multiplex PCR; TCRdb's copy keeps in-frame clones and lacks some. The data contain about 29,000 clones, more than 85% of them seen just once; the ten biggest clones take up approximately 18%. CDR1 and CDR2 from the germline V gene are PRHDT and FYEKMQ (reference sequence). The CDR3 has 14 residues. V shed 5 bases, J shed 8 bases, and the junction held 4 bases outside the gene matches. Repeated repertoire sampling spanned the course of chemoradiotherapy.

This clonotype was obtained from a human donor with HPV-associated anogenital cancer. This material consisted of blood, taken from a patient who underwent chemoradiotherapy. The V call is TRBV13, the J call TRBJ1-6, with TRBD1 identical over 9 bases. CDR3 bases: TGTGCCAGCAGCCAGACAGGGGGTTATTCACCCCTCCACTTT. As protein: CASSQTGGYSPLHF. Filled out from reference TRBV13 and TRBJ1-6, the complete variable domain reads AAGVIQSPRHLIKEKRETATLKCYPIPRHDTVYWYQQGPGQDPQFLISFYEKMQSDKGSIPDRFSAQQFSDYHSELNMSSLELGDSALYFCASSQTGGYSPLHFGNGTRLTVT.